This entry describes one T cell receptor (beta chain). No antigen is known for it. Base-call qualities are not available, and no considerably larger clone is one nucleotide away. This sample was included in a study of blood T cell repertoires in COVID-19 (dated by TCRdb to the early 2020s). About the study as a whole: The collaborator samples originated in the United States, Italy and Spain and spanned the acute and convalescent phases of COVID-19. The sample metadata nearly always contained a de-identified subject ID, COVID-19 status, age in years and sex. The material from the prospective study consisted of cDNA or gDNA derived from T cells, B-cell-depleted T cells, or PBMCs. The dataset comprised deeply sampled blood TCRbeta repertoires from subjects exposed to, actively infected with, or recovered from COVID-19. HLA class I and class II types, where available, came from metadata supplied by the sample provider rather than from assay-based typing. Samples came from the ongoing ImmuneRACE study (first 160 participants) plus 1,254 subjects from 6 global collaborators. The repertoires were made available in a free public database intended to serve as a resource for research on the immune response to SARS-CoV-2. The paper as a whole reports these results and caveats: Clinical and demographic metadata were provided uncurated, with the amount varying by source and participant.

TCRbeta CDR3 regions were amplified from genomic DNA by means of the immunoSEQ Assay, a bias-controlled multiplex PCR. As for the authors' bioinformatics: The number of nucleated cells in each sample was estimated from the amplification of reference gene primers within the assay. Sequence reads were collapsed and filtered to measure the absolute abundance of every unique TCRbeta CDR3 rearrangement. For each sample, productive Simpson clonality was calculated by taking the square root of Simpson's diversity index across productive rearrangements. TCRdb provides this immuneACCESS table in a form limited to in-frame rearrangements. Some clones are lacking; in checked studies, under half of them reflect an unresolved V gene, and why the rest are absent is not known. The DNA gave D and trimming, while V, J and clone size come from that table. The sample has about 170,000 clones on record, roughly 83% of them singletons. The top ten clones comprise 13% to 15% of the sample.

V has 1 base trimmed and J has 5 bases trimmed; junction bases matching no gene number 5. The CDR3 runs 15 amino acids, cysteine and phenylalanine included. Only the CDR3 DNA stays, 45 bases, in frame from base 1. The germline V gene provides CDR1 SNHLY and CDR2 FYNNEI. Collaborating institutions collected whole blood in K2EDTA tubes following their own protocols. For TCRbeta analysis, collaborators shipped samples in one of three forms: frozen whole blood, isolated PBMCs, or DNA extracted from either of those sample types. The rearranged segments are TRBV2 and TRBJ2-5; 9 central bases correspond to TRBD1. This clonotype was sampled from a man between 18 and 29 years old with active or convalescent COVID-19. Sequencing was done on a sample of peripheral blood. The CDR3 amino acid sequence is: CASSEDRGRRETQYF. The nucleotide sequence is TGTGCCAGCAGTGAAGACAGGGGGCGCAGGGAGACCCAGTACTTC.